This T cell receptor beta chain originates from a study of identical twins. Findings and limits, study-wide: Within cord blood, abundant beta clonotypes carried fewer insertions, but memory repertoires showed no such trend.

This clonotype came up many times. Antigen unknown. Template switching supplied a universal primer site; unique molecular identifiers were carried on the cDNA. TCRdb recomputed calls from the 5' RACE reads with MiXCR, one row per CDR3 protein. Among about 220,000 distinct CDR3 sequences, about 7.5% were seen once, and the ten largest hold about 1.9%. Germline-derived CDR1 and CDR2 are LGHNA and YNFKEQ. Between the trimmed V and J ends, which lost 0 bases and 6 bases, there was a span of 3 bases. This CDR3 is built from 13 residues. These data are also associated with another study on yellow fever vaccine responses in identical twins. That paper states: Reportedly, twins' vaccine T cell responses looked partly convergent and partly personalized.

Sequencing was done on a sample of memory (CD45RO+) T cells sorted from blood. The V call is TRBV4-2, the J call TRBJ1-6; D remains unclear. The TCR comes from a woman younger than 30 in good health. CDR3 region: CASSQEVNSPLHF. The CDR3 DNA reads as TGTGCCAGCAGCCAAGAGGTTAATTCACCCCTCCACTTT.